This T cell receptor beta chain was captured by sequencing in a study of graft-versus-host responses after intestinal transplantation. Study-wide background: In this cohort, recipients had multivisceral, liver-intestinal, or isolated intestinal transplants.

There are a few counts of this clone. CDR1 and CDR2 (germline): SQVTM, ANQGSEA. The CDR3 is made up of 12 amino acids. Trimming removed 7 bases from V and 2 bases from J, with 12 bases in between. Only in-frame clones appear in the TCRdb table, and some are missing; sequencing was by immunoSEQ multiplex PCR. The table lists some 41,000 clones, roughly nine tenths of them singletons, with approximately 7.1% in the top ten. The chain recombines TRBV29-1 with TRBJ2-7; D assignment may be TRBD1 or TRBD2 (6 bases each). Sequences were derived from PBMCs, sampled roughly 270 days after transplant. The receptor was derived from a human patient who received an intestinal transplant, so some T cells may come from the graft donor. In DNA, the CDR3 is TGCAGCGGGAAGAGGGGGGCCTACGAGCAGTACTTC. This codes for CSGKRGAYEQYF.